A single sample gave rise to the 7 T cell receptor beta chains below, sequenced in a study of glioma-infiltrating T cells after dendritic cell vaccination. The assay was immunoSEQ multiplex PCR, and TCRdb's table has in-frame clones only and misses some. The sample comprises 93,000 or so clones, 75% to 85% of which are singletons, and approximately 12% rests with the top ten. The sequences come from blood, collected before dendritic cell vaccination. These receptors all stem from a human donor with glioblastoma.

The V and J genes are TRBV7-2 and TRBJ1-4, with 9 bases that match TRBD1. V lost 3 bases and J lost 5; bases outside the gene matches: 1. The CDR3 covers 14 residues. Germline V gives CDR1 SGHTA, CDR2 FQGNSA. The CDR3 loop is CASSLGTGNEKLFF. The DNA for the CDR3 is TGTGCCAGCAGCTTGGGGACAGGGAATGAAAAACTGTTTTTT.

This clone was detected only once. The gene calls are TRBV5-6 and TRBJ2-7; the D is unclear. Germline V gene data show CDR1 as SGHDT and CDR2 as YYEEEE. The CDR3 loop spans 12 amino acids. V was cut by 2 bases and J by 9 bases, with 12 bases left in between. The CDR3 spells CASSFQAGWQYF. The CDR3 coding sequence is TGTGCCAGCAGCTTCCAGGCAGGATGGCAGTACTTC.

The chain carries TRBV19 and TRBJ2-7; 9 bases are shared with TRBD2. CDR1 is LNHDA, CDR2 SQIVND, per germline (reference sequence). The CDR3 extends over 15 amino acids. V shed 2 bases, J shed 7 bases, and the junction held 9 bases outside the gene matches. The CDR3 loop reads CASSISLAGRGEQYF. CDR3 DNA sequence: TGTGCCAGTAGTATAAGCCTAGCGGGGCGGGGGGAGCAGTACTTC.

This CDR3 is CASSFGTSGGMETQYF. The CDR3 DNA is TGTGCCAGCAGCTTCGGGACTAGCGGGGGGATGGAGACCCAGTACTTC. The V and J genes are TRBV11-2 and TRBJ2-5; 15 bases match TRBD2. Germline assignment: CDR1 SGHAT and CDR2 FQNNGV. The V and J ends lost 3 bases and 5 bases, in that order; junction bases with no gene match: 4. The CDR3 covers 16 residues.

This chain connects TRBV30 to TRBJ2-7, with D maybe TRBD1 (6 bases). Germline loops: CDR1 GTSNPN, CDR2 SVGIG (reference sequence). Trimming shortened V by 2 bases and J by 3 bases, and 14 bases separated the two germline ends. CDR3 length: 14 residues. Written as DNA, the CDR3 is TGTGCCTGGAGTTTACAGGGCCTCCTCTACGAGCAGTACTTC. Its translation: CAWSLQGLLYEQYF.

CDR3 in amino acids: CASSLFTSGGAGTDTQYF. Here the CDR3 DNA reads TGCGCCAGCAGCTTGTTCACTAGCGGGGGGGCAGGCACAGATACGCAGTATTTT. The chain recombines TRBV5-1 with TRBJ2-3, with 13 bases lining up with TRBD2. This CDR3 is 18 amino acids long. The J segment lost 1 base and the V segment lost 1 base, leaving 6 bases of the junction unmatched. Germline CDR1 reads SGHRS; CDR2 reads YFSETQ. The entire variable domain, with the rest obtained from reference TRBV5-1 and TRBJ2-3, is as follows: KAGVTQTPRYLIKTRGQQVTLSCSPISGHRSVSWYQQTPGQGLQFLFEYFSETQRNKGNFPGRFSGRQFSNSRSEMNVSTLELGDSALYLCASSLFTSGGAGTDTQYFGPGTRLTVL.

The chain carries TRBV7-9 and TRBJ1-6; TRBD1 aligns across 7 bases. The germline V gene encodes CDR1 SEHNR and CDR2 FQNEAQ (reference sequence). Germline trimming cut 6 bases from V and 7 bases from J; bases unmatched to any gene: 12. CDR3 length: 16 residues. CDR3: CASSYTTGEENSPLHF. In nucleotides, the CDR3 is TGTGCCAGCAGTTATACCACAGGGGAAGAAAATTCACCCCTCCACTTT.